These 22 T cell receptor beta chains came from one sample sequenced in a study of T and B cells in COVID-19 patients. TRB rearrangements were amplified by multiplex PCR with BIOMED2 TRB-A/B primers. TCRdb re-derived calls from the multiplex PCR reads in MiXCR, one entry per CDR3 protein. The sample contains 7,000 to 9,500 distinct CDR3 sequences, approximately 24% of which appear only once. TRB was amplified from roughly 250-500 ng of blood genomic DNA. Sample: blood. The receptors come from a human donor with active COVID-19.

By sample share, this clonotype is medium-sized. The CDR3 DNA sequence: TGTGCCAGCAGTGAACGACCCCTAGCGCAAGGCTACACCTTC. It codes for CASSERPLAQGYTF. The chain couples TRBV6-1 to TRBJ1-2; no clear D. The V end was cut by 2 bases, the J end by 8 bases, with 15 bases between. CDR1 and CDR2 (germline): MNHNS, SASEGT. The CDR3 loop spans 14 amino acids.

This clonotype is termed medium-sized. This rearrangement joins TRBV6-2 or TRBV6-3 to TRBJ2-6; D unresolved. V dropped 5 bases and J dropped 0 bases, with 11 bases sitting between them. Germline values: CDR1 MNHEY, CDR2 SVGEGT. CDR3 size: 16 residues. CDR3 nucleotide sequence: TGTGCCAGCAGTGGACGACAAAACTCTGGGGCCAACGTCCTGACTTTC. It translates to CASSGRQNSGANVLTF.

The chain links TRBV7-9 to TRBJ2-1; D remains ambiguous. CDR1 and CDR2 from the germline V gene are SEHNR and FQNEAQ (reference sequence). The CDR3 is 15 amino acids. Between the trimmed V and J ends, which lost 1 base and 5 bases, there was a span of 12 bases. The CDR3 DNA follows: TGTGCCAGCAGCTTAGAGGCCTCTCCCCACAATGAGCAGTTCTTC. This encodes CASSLEASPHNEQFF.

By frequency in the sample, this clonotype is medium-sized. The rearrangement joins TRBV19 to TRBJ1-1, with a weak D call TRBD1 (5 bases). The length of the CDR3 is 12 residues. V was shortened by 1 base and J by 7 bases, with 7 bases between the two germline ends. Germline V gene sequence: CDR1 LNHDA, CDR2 SQIVND (reference sequence). The CDR3 DNA sequence: TGTGCCAGTAGTATAGTCGACAGTGAAGCTTTCTTT. Translated, it gives CASSIVDSEAFF.

This chain connects TRBV30 to TRBJ1-5; D is possibly TRBD1 (6 bases). Germline V CDR1 and CDR2: GTSNPN, SVGIG (reference sequence). V was pared by 1 base and J by 6 bases, with 16 bases between. The CDR3 totals 15 residues. The CDR3 spells CAWSGQGRRVQPQHF. As DNA, the CDR3 is TGTGCCTGGAGTGGGCAGGGGCGGAGGGTTCAGCCCCAGCATTTT. The entire variable domain, with the rest obtained from reference TRBV30 and TRBJ1-5, is as follows: SQTIHQWPATLVQPVGSPLSLECTVEGTSNPNLYWYRQAAGRGLQLLFYSVGIGQISSEVPQNLSASRPQDRQFILSSKKLLLSDSGFYLCAWSGQGRRVQPQHFGDGTRLSIL.

This clonotype was observed a few times. CDR3 protein: CASSPRRGQGRGNQPQHF. CDR3 DNA sequence: TGTGCCAGCAGTCCTCGCCGAGGGCAGGGACGGGGCAATCAGCCCCAGCATTTT. This chain links TRBV27 with TRBJ1-5; D may be TRBD1 (5 bases). Trimming took 5 bases from V and 2 from J, leaving 22 bases between them. Germline loops: CDR1 MNHEY, CDR2 SMNVEV (reference sequence). The CDR3 runs to 18 residues.

The chain joins TRBV14 to TRBJ2-3, with a weak D call TRBD2 (5 bases). Trimming pared 3 bases from V and 7 bases from J, leaving 8 bases between. There are 12 residues in the CDR3. CDR1 is SGHDN, CDR2 FVKESK, per germline. CDR3 sequence (DNA): TGTGCCAGCAGCCAGCTAGCCAATACGCAGTATTTT. Its translation: CASSQLANTQYF.

The genes are TRBV7-2 and TRBJ2-7; D is unresolved. The CDR3 covers 13 residues. Germline CDR1 is SGHTA and CDR2 is FQGNSA. V lost 0 bases, J lost 1 base, and 4 bases lay in between. The CDR3 bases are TGTGCCAGCAGCTTAGCAGGGTCCTACGAGCAGTACTTC. Translation gives CASSLAGSYEQYF.

This clonotype is medium-sized. In DNA, the CDR3 is TGTGCCAGCAAGAGGACAGGCACGAACACTGAAGCTTTCTTT. This codes for CASKRTGTNTEAFF. This chain connects TRBV19 to TRBJ1-1; 7 bases line up with TRBD1. Per germline, CDR1 LNHDA and CDR2 SQIVND (reference sequence). CDR3 length: 14 amino acids. Trimming cost V 9 bases and J 1 base; bases outside gene matches: 8.

By sample share, this clonotype is medium-sized (0.01 to 0.1%). The chain couples TRBV19 to TRBJ1-5; 8 bases are a match to TRBD1. The trim removed 8 bases at V and 3 bases at J, leaving 6 bases unmatched. Germline CDR1 is LNHDA and CDR2 is SQIVND (reference sequence). The CDR3 runs 14 residues. CDR3 coding DNA: TGTGCCAGTTCCGACAGGGGCTACAATCAGCCCCAGCATTTT. It is translated as CASSDRGYNQPQHF.

The chain couples TRBV12-3 or TRBV12-4 to TRBJ2-3; 8 bases match TRBD2. The CDR3 totals 17 residues. V shed 7 bases and J 4 bases; nucleotides not matched to a gene: 16. CDR3 region: CASTLLRGAREADTQYF. The CDR3 bases are TGTGCCAGCACACTTCTGAGGGGAGCGCGGGAGGCAGATACGCAGTATTTT.

About this clonotype itself: A read error may explain this, as a much larger clone is one base away. The chain couples TRBV12-3 or TRBV12-4 to TRBJ2-1; perhaps TRBD2 as D (5 bases). V was trimmed by 8 bases and J by 12 bases, leaving 11 bases between them. CDR3 size: 10 residues. The CDR3 reads CASCLEVQFF. As DNA, the CDR3 is TGTGCCAGCTGCCTGGAGGTGCAGTTCTTC.

The CDR3 DNA reads as TGTGCCAGCAGTGAGCGACTAGCGGGGATTGGTACCGGGGAGCTGTTTTTT. Protein: CASSERLAGIGTGELFF. The genes are TRBV6-1 and TRBJ2-2, with TRBD2 matching over 11 bases. Germline CDR1 reads MNHNS; CDR2 reads SASEGT. V shed 3 bases, J shed 5 bases, and the junction held 8 bases outside the gene matches. The CDR3 extends over 17 amino acids.

V is TRBV5-1 and J is TRBJ2-1; 7 bases fit TRBD2. Trimming cost V 4 bases and J 2 bases; bases outside gene matches: 12. The CDR3 runs 17 residues. The germline V gene encodes CDR1 SGHRS and CDR2 YFSETQ. CDR3 sequence: CASSTSRSGLTYNEQFF. In DNA, the CDR3 is TGCGCCAGCAGCACGAGCCGTAGCGGGCTCACCTACAATGAGCAGTTCTTC.

This chain uses TRBV6-1 with TRBJ1-5; D is possibly TRBD1 (5 bases). The CDR3 extends over 13 amino acids. CDR1 and CDR2 from the germline V gene are MNHNS and SASEGT. V lost 8 bases and J lost 3, with 11 bases in between. In nucleotides, the CDR3 is TGTGCCAGCCAACGGGGCACCAATCAGCCCCAGCATTTT. As protein: CASQRGTNQPQHF.

This clonotype is labeled medium-sized. V is TRBV6-5 and J is TRBJ2-3; 9 bases align to TRBD1. Germline V lookup: CDR1 MNHEY, CDR2 SVGAGI. The CDR3 has 16 amino acids. V dropped 6 bases and J dropped 3; count of bases not matched to a gene: 10. The CDR3 DNA follows: TGTGCCAGCAGCCAGACACCGGGACAGGGTACAGATACGCAGTATTTT. Its protein product is CASSQTPGQGTDTQYF.

The sample holds many counts of this clonotype. This sequence joins TRBV6-4 and TRBJ2-1; 10 bases line up with TRBD2. V gave up 6 bases and J gave up 6 bases; unmatched junction bases: 8. Germline CDR1 reads MRHNA; CDR2 reads SNTAGT. CDR3 length: 15 amino acids. The CDR3 region has the DNA TGTGCCAGCAGCGATCTAGCGGGAGACTCCAATGAGCAGTTCTTC. It translates to CASSDLAGDSNEQFF.

This clonotype is termed medium-sized. In nucleotides, the CDR3 is TGTGCCAGTAGTATTAGCAGGGGGGGTGCCGGGGAGCTGTTTTTT. It is translated as CASSISRGGAGELFF. The chain carries TRBV19 and TRBJ2-2; D may be TRBD1 or TRBD2 (7 bases each). Trimming took 3 bases from V and 6 from J, leaving 14 bases between them. Germline CDR1 LNHDA, CDR2 SQIVND (reference sequence). The CDR3 length is 15 residues.

In this sample, this clonotype is medium-sized (0.01 to 0.1%). V usage is TRBV19 and J usage is TRBJ2-1, with no clear D. The germline CDR1 and CDR2 sequences are LNHDA and SQIVND (reference sequence). The CDR3 is 15 amino acids. Between the trimmed V and J ends, which lost 3 bases and 2 bases, there was a span of 11 bases. CDR3 loop: CASSIFGNTYNEQFF. In DNA form, the CDR3 reads TGTGCCAGTAGTATTTTCGGAAACACCTACAATGAGCAGTTCTTC. The complete variable domain, with remaining parts taken from reference TRBV19 and TRBJ2-1, reads DGGITQSPKYLFRKEGQNVTLSCEQNLNHDAMYWYRQDPGQGLRLIYYSQIVNDFQKGDIAEGYSVSREKKESFPLTVTSAQKNPTAFYLCASSIFGNTYNEQFFGPGTRLTVL.

This rearrangement joins TRBV12-3 or TRBV12-4 to TRBJ1-4, with 7 bases that match TRBD1. CDR3 size: 14 residues. The junction had 6 bases not matched to a gene; V was cut back by 6 bases and J by 5 bases. CDR3 in amino acids: CASSSGQLNEKLFF. In DNA form, the CDR3 reads TGTGCCAGCAGCTCGGGACAGTTAAATGAAAAACTGTTTTTT.

The chain is built from TRBV6-2 or TRBV6-3 and TRBJ2-3; 11 nucleotides agree with TRBD2. Losses at the gene ends were 8 bases for V and 2 bases for J; bases not matched to a gene: 12. Germline CDR1 MNHEY, CDR2 SVGEGT. The CDR3 spans 17 residues. In DNA, the CDR3 is TGTGCCAGCGCCACCCCCCTGGGACTAGCGGACACAGATACGCAGTATTTT. Its protein product is CASATPLGLADTDTQYF.

This clonotype was seen only a few times. The chain employs TRBV5-4 and TRBJ2-5, with D hard to call. Germline V CDR1 and CDR2: SGHNT, YYREEE (reference sequence). This CDR3 contains 14 residues. The V and J ends lost 1 base and 0 bases respectively, with 7 bases between them. Here the CDR3 DNA reads TGTGCCAGCAGCTTGTCAAGCAACCAAGAGACCCAGTACTTC. This translates into CASSLSSNQETQYF.